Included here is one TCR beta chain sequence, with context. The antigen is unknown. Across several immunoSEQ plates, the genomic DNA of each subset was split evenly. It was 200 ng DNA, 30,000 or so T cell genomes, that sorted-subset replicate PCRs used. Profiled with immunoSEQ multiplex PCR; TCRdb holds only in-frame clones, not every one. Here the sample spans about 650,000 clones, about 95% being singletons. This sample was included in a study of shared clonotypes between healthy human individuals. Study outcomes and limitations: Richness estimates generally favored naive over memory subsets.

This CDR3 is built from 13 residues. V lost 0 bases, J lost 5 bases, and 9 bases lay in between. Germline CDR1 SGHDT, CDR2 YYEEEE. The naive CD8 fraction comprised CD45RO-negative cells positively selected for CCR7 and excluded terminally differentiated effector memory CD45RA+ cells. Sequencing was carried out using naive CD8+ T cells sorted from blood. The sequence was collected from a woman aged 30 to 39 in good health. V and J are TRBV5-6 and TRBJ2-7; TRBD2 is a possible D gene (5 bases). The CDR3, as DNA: TGTGCCAGCAGCTTGGGGCCCGGGGACGAGCAGTACTTC. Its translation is CASSLGPGDEQYF.